The 16 T cell receptor beta chains in this list originate from one sample, sequenced in a study of T cells in localized non-small cell lung cancer. Libraries were prepared by immunoSEQ multiplex PCR; TCRdb keeps only in-frame clonotypes and omits some of them. This sample has under 2,000 clones, with roughly a third found just once. The sample here was normal lung tissue next to the tumor, taken before any cancer treatment. These receptors were obtained from a female donor aged 60 or older with stage II squamous cell lung carcinoma.

There are a few counts of this clone. The chain carries TRBV11-3 and TRBJ1-5; D is ambiguous. The germline CDR1 and CDR2 sequences are SGHNT and YENEEA. Trimming removed 3 bases from V and 3 bases from J, with 9 bases in between. There are 14 residues in the CDR3. The CDR3 loop reads CASSLRSDNQPQHF. The CDR3 DNA reads TGTGCCAGCAGCTTGAGGTCAGACAATCAGCCCCAGCATTTT.

V usage is TRBV12-5 and J usage is TRBJ1-4, with 8 bases identical to TRBD1. The CDR3 is 15 residues long. V trimming: 4 bases; J trimming: 0 bases; junction bases outside the gene matches: 1. The germline CDR1 and CDR2 sequences are LGHNT and FRNRAP. CDR3 loop: CASGWGQATNEKLFF. The DNA of the CDR3 is TGTGCTAGTGGTTGGGGACAGGCAACTAATGAAAAACTGTTTTTT.

The count of this clone is one. The chain links TRBV5-1 to TRBJ1-3, with a tentative D call TRBD1 (6 bases). Germline V gene sequence: CDR1 SGHRS, CDR2 YFSETQ. The CDR3 has 14 residues. Trimming left V 4 bases short and J 2 bases short, with 10 bases between. Written as DNA, the CDR3 is TGCGCCAGCAGCCCAGGGGCTCCTGGAAACACCATATATTTT. Its protein product is CASSPGAPGNTIYF.

This clone is classed as medium-sized. The junction does not match germline at one end; this may be a read error. An unread or ambiguous base exists; X represents the residue it encodes. V gene TRBV9 combines with J gene TRBJ1-2, with a possible D match to TRBD1 (5 bases). Germline values: CDR1 SGDLS, CDR2 YYNGEE. The CDR3 has 15 amino acids. Written as DNA, the CDR3 is TGTGYCAGCAGCCCACGAGGGGTGGTTAACTATGGCTACACCTTC. Its protein is CXSSPRGVVNYGYTF.

By sample fraction, this clone is medium-sized (0.01 to 0.1%). V gene TRBV6-8 combines with J gene TRBJ1-5; D may be TRBD1 (6 bases). The ends were cut back, 6 bases at V and 3 bases at J, with 12 bases in the middle. CDR3 length equals 14 residues. CDR1 is MNHGY and CDR2 is SAAAGT in the germline V gene. The CDR3 region has the DNA TGTGCCAGCAGCCAGGACAGCCCCAATCAGCCCCAGCATTTT. Protein: CASSQDSPNQPQHF.

This clone rates as large. The rearrangement uses TRBV6-8 and TRBJ2-5; D may match TRBD1 or TRBD2 (5 bases each). The CDR3 is 14 residues long. Germline V lookup: CDR1 MNHGY, CDR2 SAAAGT. Trimming cost V 0 bases and J 11 bases, with 16 bases left between them. The CDR3 DNA reads as TGTGCCAGCAGTTACTCGATCGGTTCGGGACGACAGTACTTC. Its protein is CASSYSIGSGRQYF.

The CDR3 protein is CSVTPGTTNTEAFF. The CDR3 region has the DNA TGCAGCGTGACCCCCGGGACAACCAACACTGAAGCTTTCTTT. The rearrangement joins TRBV29-1 to TRBJ1-1; TRBD1 might be the D (6 bases). Germline V gene lookup returns CDR1 SQVTM and CDR2 ANQGSEA. The CDR3 sequence is 14 residues long. V was pared by 6 bases and J by 2 bases, with 16 bases between.

This clone occurred a few times. V and J are TRBV11-3 and TRBJ2-1; D tentatively fits TRBD1 or TRBD2 (5 bases each). This CDR3 has 15 amino acids. Looked up from germline, CDR1 is SGHNT and CDR2 is YENEEA. V was trimmed by 3 bases and J by 3 bases, leaving 12 bases between them. Written as DNA, the CDR3 is TGTGCCAGCAGCTTGATTGGGGGAATCTACAATGAGCAGTTCTTC. This codes for CASSLIGGIYNEQFF.

This clone turned up a few times. V and J are TRBV10-3 and TRBJ2-7, with D maybe TRBD1 (6 bases). Germline CDR1 and CDR2: ENHRY and SYGVKD. Trimming took off 10 bases at V and 6 bases at J, with 25 bases between the two ends. The CDR3 covers 15 residues. The CDR3, as DNA: TGTGCCAGTAAGAATCAATACAGGGAAATGGGCGAGCAGTACTTC. As protein: CASKNQYREMGEQYF.

This clone was recorded a few times. The chain has TRBV11-3 and TRBJ1-6, with unresolved D. CDR3 length: 14 amino acids. Germline lookup yields CDR1 SGHNT and CDR2 YENEEA. Trimming took off 3 bases at V and 11 bases at J, with 14 bases between the two ends. The CDR3 spells CASSLEAGRTPLHF. The CDR3 DNA sequence: TGTGCCAGCAGCTTGGAGGCGGGGAGGACACCCCTCCACTTT.

This clone was seen a few times. The chain uses TRBV18 and TRBJ1-6, with TRBD1 matching 8 bases. Trimming took 4 bases from V and 5 from J; bases not matched to a gene: 10. Germline V gives CDR1 KGHSH, CDR2 LQKENI. The CDR3 length is 17 residues. CDR3 in DNA: TGTGCCAGCTCACGAGTTGGGACAGGATCCAATAATTCACCCCTCCACTTT. This sequence encodes CASSRVGTGSNNSPLHF.

This chain connects TRBV19 to TRBJ1-1; the match to TRBD1 covers 7 bases. From germline, CDR1 is LNHDA and CDR2 SQIVND (reference sequence). Trimming removed 5 bases from V and 7 bases from J; junction bases left unmatched: 10. The CDR3 has 14 residues. This chain's CDR3 is CASSAYRGSDEAFF. CDR3 nucleotides: TGTGCCAGTAGTGCATACAGGGGCTCAGATGAAGCTTTCTTT.

V is TRBV11-3 and J is TRBJ1-2; 9 bases match TRBD1. V was pared by 5 bases and J by 3 bases, with 7 bases of the junction left unmatched. The CDR3 is 15 residues long. In germline, CDR1 is SGHNT, CDR2 YENEEA. CDR3 sequence reads: CASSPATGGYYGYTF. In nucleotides, the CDR3 is TGTGCCAGCAGCCCCGCGACAGGGGGTTACTATGGCTACACCTTC.

This clone has only a few counts. The chain combines TRBV19 with TRBJ1-1; D is unresolved. The V and J ends lost 3 bases and 4 bases respectively, with 9 bases between them. The CDR3 is 13 amino acids. Germline assignment: CDR1 LNHDA and CDR2 SQIVND (reference sequence). CDR3: CASSMSRSTEAFF. CDR3 nucleotide sequence: TGTGCCAGTAGTATGTCGAGGAGCACTGAAGCTTTCTTT.

The rearrangement joins TRBV18 to TRBJ2-7, with 12 positions matching TRBD1. Germline CDR1 is KGHSH and CDR2 is LQKENI. V shed 3 bases, J shed 3 bases, and the junction held 6 bases outside the gene matches. The length of the CDR3 is 16 residues. As DNA, the CDR3 is TGTGCCAGCTCACCCATTCGGGACAGGGGGCTCTACGAGCAGTACTTC. Its translation: CASSPIRDRGLYEQYF.

This clone has a handful of counts. The chain recombines TRBV11-3 with TRBJ1-5, with a tentative D call TRBD1 (5 bases). The V gene lost 3 bases and the J gene lost 1 base, with 10 bases spanning the gap. The CDR3 consists of 15 residues. Germline CDR1 reads SGHNT; CDR2 reads YENEEA. The CDR3 nucleotides read TGTGCCAGCAGCTTCGGGGGGGGGAGCAATCAGCCCCAGCATTTT. This translates into CASSFGGGSNQPQHF.